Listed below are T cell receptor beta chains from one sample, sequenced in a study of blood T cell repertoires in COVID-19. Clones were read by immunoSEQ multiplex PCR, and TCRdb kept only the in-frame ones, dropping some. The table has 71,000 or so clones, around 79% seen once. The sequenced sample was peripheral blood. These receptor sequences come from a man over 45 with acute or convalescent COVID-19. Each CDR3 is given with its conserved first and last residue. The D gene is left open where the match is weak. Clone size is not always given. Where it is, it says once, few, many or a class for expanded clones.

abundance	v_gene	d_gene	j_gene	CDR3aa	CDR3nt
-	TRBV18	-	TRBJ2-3	CASSPPNSNTDTQYF	TGTGCCAGCTCACCACCGAATAGTAACACAGATACGCAGTATTTT
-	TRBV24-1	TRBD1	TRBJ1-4	CATSDAQGDEKLFF	TGTGCCACCAGTGACGCACAGGGGGATGAAAAACTGTTTTTT
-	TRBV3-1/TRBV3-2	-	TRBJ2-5	CASSQARRGPGETQYF	TGTGCCAGCAGCCAAGCCAGGCGGGGCCCGGGAGAGACCCAGTACTTC
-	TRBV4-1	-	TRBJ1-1	CASSPIYRGNTEAFF	TGCGCCAGCAGCCCAATATATAGGGGGAACACTGAAGCTTTCTTT
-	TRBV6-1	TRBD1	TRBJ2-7	CASSEGTGGSEQYF	TGTGCCAGCAGTGAAGGGACAGGGGGCTCCGAGCAGTACTTC
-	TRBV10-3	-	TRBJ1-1	CAISEPRINTEAFF	TGTGCCATCAGTGAGCCCAGGATAAACACTGAAGCTTTCTTT
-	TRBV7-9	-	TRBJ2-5	CASSFPGLEGTQYF	TGTGCCAGCAGCTTCCCGGGACTGGAGGGGACCCAGTACTTC
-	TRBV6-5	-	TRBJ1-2	CASSYRGFSGYTF	TGTGCCAGCAGTTACAGGGGTTTCAGTGGCTACACCTTC
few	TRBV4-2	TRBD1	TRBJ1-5	CASSGQGNNQPQHF	TGTGCCAGCAGCGGACAGGGGAACAATCAGCCCCAGCATTTT
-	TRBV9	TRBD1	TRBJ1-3	CASSVVGGTGSTGNTIYF	TGTGCCAGCAGCGTAGTGGGAGGGACAGGGTCGACGGGAAACACCATATATTTT
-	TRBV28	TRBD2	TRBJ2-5	CASSTAGLAGEETQYF	TGTGCCAGCAGTACCGCGGGACTAGCGGGAGAGGAGACCCAGTACTTC
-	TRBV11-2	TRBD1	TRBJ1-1	CASSSTGGVTEAFF	TGTGCCAGCAGCTCAACAGGGGGGGTCACTGAAGCTTTCTTT
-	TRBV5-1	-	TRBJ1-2	CASSAAPTGLGYTF	TGCGCCAGCAGCGCGGCCCCTACAGGGCTGGGCTACACCTTC
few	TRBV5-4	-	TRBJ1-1	CASSLMIPGAMNTEAFF	TGTGCCAGCAGCTTGATGATACCAGGGGCAATGAACACTGAAGCTTTCTTT
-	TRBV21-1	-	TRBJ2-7	CATRYEQYF	TGTGCCACCCGCTACGAGCAGTACTTC
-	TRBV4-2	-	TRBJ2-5	CASMPLSGGGETQYF	TGTGCCAGCATGCCACTTTCTGGCGGAGGAGAGACCCAGTACTTC
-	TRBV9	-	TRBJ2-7	CASSVGQNLEQYF	TGTGCCAGCAGCGTAGGACAAAATTTGGAGCAGTACTTC
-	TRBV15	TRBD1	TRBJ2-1	CATSSGGGGQGAYNEQFF	TGTGCCACCAGCAGTGGTGGAGGGGGACAGGGGGCCTACAATGAGCAGTTCTTC
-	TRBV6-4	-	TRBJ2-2	CASSRDWAGELFF	TGTGCCAGCAGTCGGGACTGGGCCGGGGAGCTGTTTTTT
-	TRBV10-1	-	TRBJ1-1	CASRAGMNTEAFF	TGCGCCAGCAGGGCAGGGATGAACACTGAAGCTTTCTTT
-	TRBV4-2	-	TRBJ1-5	CASSQEQGDSNQPQHF	TGTGCCAGCAGCCAAGAACAGGGAGATAGCAATCAGCCCCAGCATTTT
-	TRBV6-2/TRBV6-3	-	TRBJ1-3	CASSYSPGATYYSGNTIYF	TGTGCCAGCAGTTACTCACCGGGAGCTACTTACTACTCTGGAAACACCATATATTTT
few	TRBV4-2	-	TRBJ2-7	CASSQGLGTYEQYF	TGTGCCAGCAGCCAGGGACTTGGGACCTACGAGCAGTACTTC
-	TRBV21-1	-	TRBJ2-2	CASSTQKPGQGLIFTGELFF	TGTGCCAGCAGCACCCAGAAGCCGGGACAGGGTCTCATCTTCACCGGGGAGCTGTTTTTT
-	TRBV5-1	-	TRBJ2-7	CASSLEAWVQREYEQYF	TGCGCCAGCAGCTTGGAGGCGTGGGTCCAGAGGGAGTACGAGCAGTACTTC
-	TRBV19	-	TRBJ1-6	CASGDSWGMNSPLHF	TGTGCCAGTGGGGACTCATGGGGTATGAATTCACCCCTCCACTTT
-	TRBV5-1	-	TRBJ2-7	CASSLEYQGKTEQYF	TGCGCCAGCAGCCTAGAGTACCAGGGTAAAACCGAGCAGTACTTC
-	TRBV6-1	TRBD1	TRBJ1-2	CASSEGTGGNYGYTF	TGTGCCAGCAGTGAAGGGACAGGGGGCAACTATGGCTACACCTTC
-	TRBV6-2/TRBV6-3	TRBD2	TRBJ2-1	CASSFLTSGSGYNEQFF	TGTGCCAGCAGTTTCCTTACTAGCGGGAGCGGCTACAATGAGCAGTTCTTC
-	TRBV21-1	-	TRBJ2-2	CASSKEAPGYSTGELFF	TGTGCCAGCAGCAAAGAGGCTCCAGGGTATAGCACCGGGGAGCTGTTTTTT
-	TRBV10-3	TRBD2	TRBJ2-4	CAMSTGLNSGGAGGAQNIQYF	TGTGCCATGTCCACGGGACTGAACAGCGGGGGCGCAGGAGGGGCCCAAAACATTCAGTACTTC
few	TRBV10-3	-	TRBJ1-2	CAISDARQVENGYTF	TGTGCCATCAGTGACGCAAGACAGGTGGAAAATGGCTACACCTTC
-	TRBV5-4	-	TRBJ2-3	CASSLVATDTQYF	TGTGCCAGCAGCTTGGTAGCCACAGATACGCAGTATTTT
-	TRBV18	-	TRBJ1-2	CASSPARNYGYTF	TGTGCCAGCTCACCGGCCAGGAACTATGGCTACACCTTC
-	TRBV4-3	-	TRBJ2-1	CASSQGSSYNEQFF	TGCGCCAGCAGCCAAGGGAGCTCCTACAATGAGCAGTTCTTC
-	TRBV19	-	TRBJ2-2	CASNPLTASNTGELFF	TGTGCCAGTAACCCCTTGACAGCTTCGAACACCGGGGAGCTGTTTTTT
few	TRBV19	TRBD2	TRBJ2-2	CASTIGLAGTGELFF	TGTGCCAGTACCATAGGACTAGCGGGGACAGGGGAGCTGTTTTTT